This is a list of T cell receptor beta chains from one sample in a study of T cell responses to AZD1222 COVID-19 vaccine. Using immunoSEQ multiplex PCR, the repertoire was profiled, and TCRdb retains in-frame clones only, with some absent. The sample has 120,000 or so clones, around nine tenths seen once. The source was peripheral blood, collected on day 0 of MenACWY control vaccination. The receptors originated from an adult in good health. CDR3s include the opening cysteine and the closing phenylalanine or tryptophan. A D gene is named only where the DNA matches it firmly. The listing skips clone size in some rows; elsewhere it reads once, few, many or a size class.

v_call: TRBV27; j_call: TRBJ2-7; clone_size: NA; d_call: NA; cdr3_nt: TGTGCCAGCAGGAGCTCGTCGGGACATAAGCCCTACGAGCAGTACTTC; cdr3_aa: CASRSSSGHKPYEQYF
v_call: TRBV30; j_call: TRBJ1-6; clone_size: NA; d_call: NA; cdr3_nt: TGTGCCTGGAGTGCCTCGACAGCGAGCTCCTATAATTCACCCCTCCACTTT; cdr3_aa: CAWSASTASSYNSPLHF
v_call: TRBV5-6; j_call: TRBJ2-7; clone_size: NA; d_call: TRBD2; cdr3_nt: TGTGCCAGCAGTCGCTCGGCGGCGGGAGGGATGAACGAGCAGTACTTC; cdr3_aa: CASSRSAAGGMNEQYF
v_call: TRBV5-1; j_call: TRBJ2-3; clone_size: NA; d_call: TRBD2; cdr3_nt: TGCGCCAGCAGCTCCCCCGGGACTAGCACGACAGATACGCAGTATTTT; cdr3_aa: CASSSPGTSTTDTQYF
v_call: TRBV10-3; j_call: TRBJ1-2; clone_size: NA; d_call: NA; cdr3_nt: TGTGCCATCAGTGAGCTCCCGACTAACTATGGCTACACCTTC; cdr3_aa: CAISELPTNYGYTF
v_call: TRBV27; j_call: TRBJ2-1; clone_size: NA; d_call: TRBD2; cdr3_nt: TGTGCCAGCAGTGGGACTAGCGGGGCCTCCTACAATGAGCAGTTCTTC; cdr3_aa: CASSGTSGASYNEQFF
v_call: TRBV19; j_call: TRBJ2-3; clone_size: NA; d_call: TRBD2; cdr3_nt: TGTGCCAGCCCGGGACTAGCGGGACCCCGCCCTAGCACAGATACGCAGTATTTT; cdr3_aa: CASPGLAGPRPSTDTQYF
v_call: TRBV10-3; j_call: TRBJ1-1; clone_size: few; d_call: NA; cdr3_nt: TGTGCCATCAGTGAGTCTAGGGGCACTGAAGCTTTCTTT; cdr3_aa: CAISESRGTEAFF
v_call: TRBV4-3; j_call: TRBJ2-3; clone_size: NA; d_call: NA; cdr3_nt: TGCGCCAGCAGCCAAGTCGATTCAACAGATACGCAGTATTTT; cdr3_aa: CASSQVDSTDTQYF
v_call: TRBV28; j_call: TRBJ2-3; clone_size: NA; d_call: TRBD1; cdr3_nt: TGTGCCAGCAGTTCGTCCGGGACAGGGGACACAGATACGCAGTATTTT; cdr3_aa: CASSSSGTGDTDTQYF
v_call: TRBV7-3; j_call: TRBJ2-1; clone_size: NA; d_call: NA; cdr3_nt: TGTGCCAGCAGCCTGACTAGCTACAATGAGCAGTTCTTC; cdr3_aa: CASSLTSYNEQFF
v_call: TRBV5-6; j_call: TRBJ2-7; clone_size: NA; d_call: NA; cdr3_nt: TGTGCCAGCAGCTTCGGATTCATAGGGACCTACGAGCAGTACTTC; cdr3_aa: CASSFGFIGTYEQYF
v_call: TRBV6-5; j_call: TRBJ1-5; clone_size: NA; d_call: TRBD1; cdr3_nt: TGTGCCAGCAGCCGGACAGGGGGGAGCAATCAGCCCCAGCATTTT; cdr3_aa: CASSRTGGSNQPQHF
v_call: TRBV7-3; j_call: TRBJ2-1; clone_size: NA; d_call: TRBD2; cdr3_nt: TGTGCCAGCAGCTTTAGCGGGAGTGGATCCTACAATGAGCAGTTCTTC; cdr3_aa: CASSFSGSGSYNEQFF
v_call: TRBV11-3; j_call: TRBJ1-2; clone_size: NA; d_call: NA; cdr3_nt: TGTGCCAGCAGTGAGGACAGAAGAATCTATGGCTACACCTTC; cdr3_aa: CASSEDRRIYGYTF
v_call: TRBV25-1; j_call: TRBJ2-2; clone_size: NA; d_call: NA; cdr3_nt: TGTGCCAGTGCGGGACAGCTGAACACCGGGGAGCTGTTTTTT; cdr3_aa: CASAGQLNTGELFF